The present TCR beta chain was sequenced within a study of blood T cell repertoires in COVID-19. The wider study: Sites in the United States, Italy and Spain provided acute and convalescent COVID-19 samples.

Methods used by the authors: Reference gene primer amplification gave estimated nucleated cell counts. Sequencing used immunoSEQ multiplex PCR; TCRdb keeps in-frame clones, though not all of them. The V and J calls and clone size were taken over from that table, and D and trimming were inferred from the DNA. The sample lists about 70,000 clones, about four fifths seen once, with 28% in the top ten. The source is a woman of 80 years or more with active or convalescent COVID-19. Sequenced input: peripheral blood.

The DNA for the CDR3 is TGCGCCAGCAGCTTGCAGGGGGGAGATAACACTGAAGCTTTCTTT. As protein: CASSLQGGDNTEAFF. V and J are TRBV5-1 and TRBJ1-1; 7 bases are a match to TRBD1. Germline V gene sequence: CDR1 SGHRS, CDR2 YFSETQ. The CDR3 loop spans 15 amino acids. With V trimmed by 1 base and J by 2 bases, 5 bases remained unmatched.